This T cell receptor beta chain was documented in a study of blood T cell repertoires in COVID-19. Study summary: Specimens from acute and convalescent COVID-19 originated in the United States, Italy and Spain. T cells, B-cell-depleted T cells, or PBMCs provided the cDNA or gDNA that served as material.

Original processing methods: It was from reference gene primer amplification that nucleated cell counts were estimated. Only in-frame clones appear in the TCRdb table, and some are missing; sequencing was by immunoSEQ multiplex PCR. V and J calls and clone size are those listed in that table; D and trimming were worked out from the DNA. The sample holds fewer than 200,000 clones; approximately 86% are singletons and the top ten take 2.7%. Germline loops: CDR1 ENHRY, CDR2 SYGVKD. V lost 2 bases, J lost 1 base, and 3 bases stayed unmatched. The CDR3 is 15 amino acids. Material for sequencing was peripheral blood. The receptor's source is a middle-aged man with active or convalescent COVID-19. The V call is TRBV10-3, the J call TRBJ2-7; TRBD1 matches 9 bases. The CDR3 protein is CAISEEGTGSYEQYF. In DNA form, the CDR3 reads TGTGCCATCAGTGAGGAGGGGACAGGGTCCTACGAGCAGTACTTC.